This is a list of T cell receptor beta chains from one sample in a study of blood T cells in healthy people across ages. TCRdb ran MiXCR on the 5' RACE reads and lists one entry per CDR3 protein. The profile shows 1 million or so distinct CDR3 sequences, less than 25% of them singletons. The same specimen was also included in a second study, on T cells of mothers and their children.

The sequenced sample consisted of blood. The receptor set was obtained from a girl aged 2 to 9 in good health. The CDR3 runs from the conserved cysteine through the conserved F or W. A D gene is named only where the DNA matches it firmly.

TRBJ2-1 | 13 | TRBV27 | - | CASSIDSYNEQFF
TRBJ2-3 | 15 | TRBV7-9 | - | CASSSDRTSTDTQYF
TRBJ2-1 | 15 | TRBV7-3 | TRBD2 | CASSILAGGDTEQFF
TRBJ1-1 | 11 | TRBV12-3/TRBV12-4 | - | CASSLSREAFF
TRBJ2-3 | 15 | TRBV9 | - | CASSAWGGFADTQYF
- | 14 | TRBV11-2 | - | CASSLEETAYEQYF
TRBJ1-4 | 12 | TRBV29-1 | - | CSVLATSEKLFF
TRBJ2-4 | 14 | TRBV9 | - | CASGTFLAKNIQYF
TRBJ1-2 | 14 | TRBV11-2 | - | CASSPEGGEEGYTF
TRBJ1-2 | 14 | TRBV29-1 | TRBD1 | CSVEEGDREHGYTF
TRBJ1-2 | 14 | TRBV7-9 | - | CASSLGGITYGYTF
TRBJ1-5 | 13 | TRBV4-2 | - | CASSQEVRDIQHF
- | 17 | TRBV12-3/TRBV12-4 | TRBD2 | CASSLGKLAGDLETQYF
TRBJ1-1 | 15 | TRBV20-1 | TRBD1 | CSARDGDRPNTEAFF
TRBJ2-5 | 18 | TRBV11-3 | TRBD2 | CASSFGTSGGHEGGTQYF
- | 14 | TRBV7-9 | - | CAGSYANPSYEQYF
TRBJ2-1 | 13 | TRBV6-2/TRBV6-3 | - | CASSYFNYNEQFF
TRBJ1-3 | 14 | TRBV7-2 | - | CASSPGTTGNTIYF
TRBJ1-2 | 9 | TRBV6-4 | - | CASAKGYTF
TRBJ2-3 | 16 | TRBV5-1 | TRBD2 | CASSLRAASGLDTQYF
TRBJ1-1 | 13 | TRBV5-6 | - | CASSLLRGPEAFF
TRBJ2-7 | 14 | TRBV19 | TRBD1 | CARVPGQGGYEQYF
TRBJ1-1 | 10 | TRBV29-1 | - | CSVREGGAFF
TRBJ1-1 | 13 | TRBV11-1 | - | CASSLAREVGAFF
- | 15 | TRBV2 | - | CASSEYVAGTIEQYF
- | 13 | TRBV12-3/TRBV12-4 | - | CASSLWRGLEQYF
TRBJ2-7 | 15 | TRBV19 | - | CASSPRGLESDEQYF
- | 15 | TRBV5-5 | - | CASSFEGGGMDEQFF
- | 15 | TRBV7-2 | - | CASSLTGQGHYEQYF
TRBJ1-2 | 13 | TRBV20-1 | - | CSALMWEGYGYTF
TRBJ1-5 | 13 | TRBV15 | - | CATNAGDNMPQHF
TRBJ1-6 | 15 | TRBV7-8 | - | CASSLLLGGESPLHF
- | 14 | TRBV19 | - | CASSIGRGGETQYF
TRBJ2-1 | 11 | TRBV9 | - | CASSVAGEQFF
- | 15 | TRBV12-3/TRBV12-4 | - | CTSSSMLTDLYEQYF
TRBJ1-1 | 17 | TRBV12-3/TRBV12-4 | - | CASTVGGGNVGNTEAFF
- | 15 | TRBV12-3/TRBV12-4 | - | CASTSRGGGPHEQYF